This TCR beta chain was obtained from a study of blood T cells in healthy people across ages. Study-level information: For every two T cells, template switching captured about one barcoded beta molecule.

This clonotype has only a few counts. The antigen is not known. The use of a sample-barcoded 5' primer and a J-beta primer mix characterized a second PCR of about 7 to 12 cycles. TCRdb re-called the 5' RACE reads through MiXCR, storing one row per CDR3 protein. This sample has some 1.5 million distinct CDR3 sequences, with roughly 27% found just once. Study findings and constraints: As naive T cell percentage varied, TCR beta diversity correlated strongly with it.

Per the germline V gene, CDR1 is MNHEY and CDR2 is SVGAGI. Trimming took 6 bases from V and 5 from J; bases not matched to a gene: 8. CDR3 length: 14 amino acids. The rearrangement links TRBV6-5 to TRBJ2-3; 7 positions match TRBD1. This TCR derives from a woman aged 30 to 39 in good health. Sequences were obtained from blood. CDR3 coding DNA: TGTGCCAGCAGCCGGACAGGCCCCATAGATACGCAGTATTTT. Protein: CASSRTGPIDTQYF.